The present T cell receptor beta chain was sequenced within a study of blood T cell repertoires in COVID-19 (dated by TCRdb to 2019 to 2021). The study in broad terms: Samples from collaborators originated in the United States, Italy and Spain and spanned both the acute and convalescent phases of COVID-19. HLA class I and class II types, where available, came from metadata supplied by the sample provider rather than from assay-based typing. Deeply sampled blood TCRbeta repertoires from subjects exposed to, actively infected with, or recovered from COVID-19 were included in the dataset. The prospective study material was composed of cDNA or gDNA derived from T cells, B-cell-depleted T cells, or PBMCs. A freely available public database, intended as a resource for researchers studying the immune response to SARS-CoV-2, is where the repertoires were released. Nearly every sample came with metadata listing a de-identified subject ID, COVID-19 status, age in years and sex. Samples were obtained from the ongoing ImmuneRACE study (first 160 participants) and from over a thousand subjects provided by 6 global collaborators. On the study overall, not on this receptor specifically: How much clinical and demographic metadata was included differed by source and by participant, and the metadata was provided uncurated.

On this clone: The antigen this receptor binds is unknown. The sample holds no much larger clone one base away, and base qualities are not on file.

The CDR3 measures 15 amino acids from cysteine to phenylalanine. Solely the CDR3 DNA is kept, with 45 bases framed from the first base. The germline V end is reduced by 0 bases and the J end by 2 bases; junction bases left unmatched: 6. CDR1 and CDR2 (GTSNPN, SVGIG) derive from the germline V gene (reference sequence). TCRbeta CDR3 regions were amplified from genomic DNA by means of the immunoSEQ Assay, a bias-controlled multiplex PCR. On the study's bioinformatics: Nucleated cell counts per sample were estimated from amplification of reference gene primers within the assay. To quantify the absolute abundance of each unique TCRbeta CDR3 rearrangement, sequence reads were collapsed and filtered. For each sample, productive Simpson clonality was calculated as the square root of Simpson's diversity index across productive rearrangements. TCRdb retrieved this table from immuneACCESS and kept in-frame rearrangements only. Not all clones are present; in checked studies, unresolved V genes account for under half, and no reason is known for the remainder. V and J calls plus clone size are reproduced from that table; the DNA served to infer D and trimming. This sample has roughly 100,000 clones in its table, and roughly 76% of those were observed once. In total, the top ten clones hold 4% to 6% of the sample.

In Seattle, one collaborating source enrolled patients while the infection was active and tracked those patients longitudinally over the course of disease. The collaborating institutions used their own protocols to collect whole blood in K2EDTA tubes. For TCRbeta analysis, collaborators shipped samples as frozen whole blood, isolated PBMCs, or DNA extracted from either of those sample types. This clonotype originated in a man at least 80 years old with COVID-19, enrolled during active disease. This receptor chain uses TRBV30 and TRBJ2-7, with 8 middle bases fitting TRBD2. What was sequenced was peripheral blood. The nucleotide sequence reads TGTGCCTGGAGTGTAGCGGGACTAGGTCCCTACGAGCAGTACTTC. Its protein reads: CAWSVAGLGPYEQYF.